Listed here are 31 T cell receptor beta chains from one sample, sequenced in a study of control samples from healthy donors and cancer patients. Measured with immunoSEQ multiplex PCR; TCRdb has only the in-frame clones, and not every one. The sample lists around 110,000 clones, about 88% seen once, with around 2.5% in the top ten. Sequencing used blood. Receptor source: a woman in her sixties or seventies in good health.

The V gene is TRBV5-4, the J gene TRBJ2-5, with TRBD2 matching over 10 bases. Losses at the gene ends were 4 bases for V and 0 bases for J; bases not matched to a gene: 6. CDR3 length: 16 amino acids. Germline assignment: CDR1 SGHNT and CDR2 YYREEE (reference sequence). The CDR3 spells CASSPSGGAYQETQYF. The CDR3 DNA is TGTGCCAGCAGCCCTAGCGGGGGAGCCTACCAAGAGACCCAGTACTTC.

The chain is built from TRBV4-2 and TRBJ1-2; D might be TRBD1 (6 bases). This CDR3 has 15 residues. The ends were cut back, 0 bases at V and 7 bases at J, with 15 bases in the middle. CDR1 LGHNA and CDR2 YNFKEQ come from the germline V gene. The CDR3 DNA follows: TGTGCCAGCAGCCAAGAGAGCAGGGGAGAATCTGGCTACACCTTC. Translated, it gives CASSQESRGESGYTF.

The chain links TRBV20-1 to TRBJ1-2; a possible D gene is TRBD1 (6 bases). The CDR3 contains 12 residues. Germline CDR1 reads DFQATT; CDR2 reads SNEGSKA (reference sequence). Between the trimmed V and J ends, which lost 3 bases and 7 bases, there was a span of 12 bases. The CDR3 sequence: CSASRGSSGYTF. For the CDR3, the DNA is TGCAGTGCTAGTAGGGGGTCCTCTGGCTACACCTTC.

This clone has a single count. The chain has TRBV27 and TRBJ1-3; 9 bases agree with TRBD1. Germline CDR1 MNHEY, CDR2 SMNVEV (reference sequence). The CDR3 contains 16 residues. With V trimmed by 3 bases and J by 2 bases, 5 bases remained unmatched. The CDR3 region has the DNA TGTGCCAGCAGTTTGACACAGGGGGCTCCTGGAAACACCATATATTTT. It translates to CASSLTQGAPGNTIYF.

The genes are TRBV7-8 and TRBJ2-7; TRBD2 is a possible D gene (5 bases). The V end lost 1 base, the J end lost 1 base, and 8 bases lay between the germline ends. This CDR3 comprises 14 residues. From germline, CDR1 is SGHVS and CDR2 FQNEAQ. The CDR3 spells CASSLVGGSYEQYF. As DNA, the CDR3 is TGTGCCAGCAGCTTAGTAGGCGGGTCCTACGAGCAGTACTTC.

The genes are TRBV6-5 and TRBJ1-4, with no clear D. The germline V gene encodes CDR1 MNHEY and CDR2 SVGAGI. Trimming took off 0 bases at V and 8 bases at J, with 16 bases between the two ends. The CDR3 is made up of 16 amino acids. The CDR3 here is CASSYSYSGGGEKLFF. CDR3 coding DNA: TGTGCCAGCAGTTACTCTTACTCTGGAGGAGGAGAAAAACTGTTTTTT.

V and J are TRBV5-3 and TRBJ1-1; D gene ambiguous. TRBV5-3 is given ORF status, its function remaining uncertain. Trimming shortened V by 5 bases and J by 1 base, and 18 bases separated the two germline ends. This CDR3 spans 16 amino acids. The DNA of the CDR3 is TGTGCCAGAAGTCGACCCCACAGCGCATCGAACACTGAAGCTTTCTTT. It codes for CARSRPHSASNTEAFF.

V and J are TRBV4-3 and TRBJ1-4, with D possibly TRBD1 on 6 matching bases. The CDR3 loop spans 17 amino acids. V was cut by 0 bases and J by 10 bases, with 21 bases left in between. Germline CDR1 reads LGHNA; CDR2 reads YSLEER. CDR3 in amino acids: CASSQDRTHRGEGKLFF. CDR3 coding DNA: TGCGCCAGCAGCCAAGATAGGACGCATAGGGGGGAAGGAAAACTGTTTTTT.

The CDR3 loop reads CASSIRDRGHGYTF. CDR3 DNA sequence: TGTGCCAGCAGCATCCGGGACAGGGGACATGGCTACACCTTC. The chain recombines TRBV9 with TRBJ1-2, with 10 bases identical to TRBD1. CDR3 length: 14 residues. V gave up 4 bases and J gave up 6 bases; unmatched junction bases: 6. Looked up from germline, CDR1 is SGDLS and CDR2 is YYNGEE.

This clone came up once. The chain carries TRBV30 and TRBJ2-7; 8 nucleotides align to TRBD1. J lost 4 bases, V lost 1 base, and 9 bases had no gene match. There are 15 residues in the CDR3. Germline V gene data show CDR1 as GTSNPN and CDR2 as SVGIG (reference sequence). CDR3 sequence: CAWSAEADRGYEQYF. The CDR3 nucleotides read TGTGCCTGGAGTGCGGAAGCCGACAGGGGTTACGAGCAGTACTTC.

The chain carries TRBV12-3 or TRBV12-4 and TRBJ2-5; maybe TRBD2 (5 bases). The ends were cut back, 3 bases at V and 5 bases at J, with 10 bases in the middle. The CDR3 covers 13 residues. For the CDR3, the DNA is TGTGCCAGCAGTTTGTCCGGGAAGGAGACCCAGTACTTC. This codes for CASSLSGKETQYF.

This clone was observed once. V is TRBV27 and J is TRBJ1-2; D is perhaps TRBD1 (5 bases). The CDR3 runs to 13 residues. Trimming took 2 bases from V and 7 from J, leaving 11 bases between them. Germline assignment: CDR1 MNHEY and CDR2 SMNVEV (reference sequence). The CDR3 nucleotides read TGTGCCAGCAGTTTAGAGGGGCGTGCTGGCTACACCTTC. It translates to CASSLEGRAGYTF.

J is TRBJ2-5 and V is TRBV3-1 (or the pseudogene TRBV3-2); 7 bases are shared with TRBD1. The CDR3 extends over 13 amino acids. CDR1 LGHDT and CDR2 YNNKEL come from the germline V gene (reference sequence). J was trimmed by 5 bases and V by 3 bases; bases with no gene match: 3. The CDR3 coding sequence is TGTGCCAGCAGCCATAGGGGGCGGGAGACCCAGTACTTC. The encoded protein is CASSHRGRETQYF.

The chain carries TRBV11-1 and TRBJ2-5; 11 bases are shared with TRBD2. Germline V CDR1 and CDR2: SGHAT, FQDESV (reference sequence). This CDR3 is 16 amino acids long. V lost 9 bases to trimming and J lost 2 bases; unmatched junction nucleotides: 11. The CDR3 DNA is TGTGCCAGTAACCTCCGGACTAGCGGGCGACAAGAGACCCAGTACTTC. As protein: CASNLRTSGRQETQYF.

This chain links TRBV18 with TRBJ1-1, with 8 bases lining up with TRBD1. J was trimmed by 4 bases and V by 3 bases; bases with no gene match: 7. Germline values: CDR1 KGHSH, CDR2 LQKENI. The CDR3 has 15 residues. The CDR3 loop is CASSPGQGLGTEAFF. DNA of the CDR3: TGTGCCAGCTCACCCGGACAGGGCCTGGGCACTGAAGCTTTCTTT.

The rearrangement uses TRBV15 and TRBJ1-6; D gene uncertain. V dropped 8 bases and J dropped 8 bases, with 10 bases sitting between them. The CDR3 runs 12 residues. Germline CDR1 and CDR2: LNHNV and YYDKDF (reference sequence). The CDR3 DNA is TGTGCCACCTCCCTTCCTGATTCACCCCTCCACTTT. Encoded protein: CATSLPDSPLHF.

The chain combines TRBV10-3 with TRBJ1-2; the D gene is possibly TRBD1 (5 bases). This CDR3 spans 13 amino acids. From germline, CDR1 is ENHRY and CDR2 SYGVKD. V shed 5 bases and J shed 5 bases, with 12 bases lying between them. DNA for the CDR3: TGTGCCATCAGTAGGTCGGGGGAGTATGGCTACACCTTC. Translating gives CAISRSGEYGYTF.

The chain recombines TRBV18 with TRBJ2-5; D uncertain. In germline, CDR1 is KGHSH, CDR2 LQKENI. V lost 4 bases and J 4 bases, leaving 13 bases between the germline ends. The CDR3 has 14 amino acids. Here the CDR3 reads CASSLGGSGETQYF. The CDR3, as DNA: TGTGCCAGCTCACTGGGCGGTTCAGGAGAGACCCAGTACTTC.

This rearrangement joins TRBV29-1 to TRBJ2-1, with D possibly matching TRBD1 (6 bases). CDR3 length equals 14 residues. Germline V gives CDR1 SQVTM, CDR2 ANQGSEA. Trimming removed 2 bases at V and 2 bases at J, with 10 bases between. DNA of the CDR3: TGCAGCGTTGAAAGGGGGTCGGCCTACAATGAGCAGTTCTTC. Translation: CSVERGSAYNEQFF.

The CDR3 loop reads CASSPRTGGNQPQHF. In DNA form, the CDR3 reads TGTGCCAGCAGCCCGCGGACGGGTGGCAATCAGCCCCAGCATTTT. The chain joins TRBV7-2 to TRBJ1-5, with unresolved D. The CDR3 is 15 amino acids. Germline assignment: CDR1 SGHTA and CDR2 FQGNSA. Trimming removed 5 bases from V and 2 bases from J, with 13 bases in between.

The J gene is TRBJ1-2, the V gene TRBV7-2; 8 bases agree with TRBD1. The CDR3 has 14 residues. Germline loops: CDR1 SGHTA, CDR2 FQGNSA. Germline trimming cut 5 bases from V and 4 bases from J; bases unmatched to any gene: 6. The CDR3 is CASSADRGGYGYTF. As DNA, the CDR3 is TGTGCCAGCAGCGCCGACAGGGGTGGCTATGGCTACACCTTC. Full variable domain (rest looked up from reference TRBV7-2 and TRBJ1-2): GAGVSQSPSNKVTEKGKDVELRCDPISGHTALYWYRQSLGQGLEFLIYFQGNSAPDKSGLPSDRFSAERTGGSVSTLTIQRTQQEDSAVYLCASSADRGGYGYTFGSGTRLTVV.

The chain carries TRBV15 and TRBJ1-4, with D possibly being TRBD1 (5 bases). CDR3 length: 18 amino acids. The ends were cut back, 1 base at V and 3 bases at J, with 18 bases in the middle. CDR1 is LNHNV and CDR2 is YYDKDF in the germline V gene (reference sequence). The CDR3 DNA reads as TGTGCCACCAGCAGAGCCCCGGGCAGGGCTGTAGCTAATGAAAAACTGTTTTTT. This gives the protein CATSRAPGRAVANEKLFF.

This clone was observed a few times. The genes are TRBV11-2 and TRBJ1-4; 7 bases line up with TRBD1. The ends lost 5 bases at V and 4 bases at J; junction bases unmatched: 7. Germline V gene sequence: CDR1 SGHAT, CDR2 FQNNGV. This CDR3 comprises 15 residues. CDR3 amino acids: CASSQGGALNEKLFF. The CDR3 DNA is TGTGCCAGCAGCCAGGGGGGTGCCCTTAATGAAAAACTGTTTTTT. The entire variable domain, with the rest obtained from reference TRBV11-2 and TRBJ1-4, is as follows: EAGVAQSPRYKIIEKRQSVAFWCNPISGHATLYWYQQILGQGPKLLIQFQNNGVVDDSQLPKDRFSAERLKGVDSTLKIQPAKLEDSAVYLCASSQGGALNEKLFFGSGTQLSVL.

This clone showed up just a few times. Other DNA variants within this sample encode the same CDR3. J is TRBJ1-2 and V is TRBV7-9, with 8 bases matching TRBD1. Germline CDR1 SEHNR, CDR2 FQNEAQ (reference sequence). The CDR3 covers 13 residues. V trimming: 1 base; J trimming: 5 bases; junction bases outside the gene matches: 0. DNA for the CDR3: TGTGCCAGCAGCTTAGGGACAGGGTATGGCTACACCTTC. Amino acids: CASSLGTGYGYTF.

This chain joins TRBV27 and TRBJ2-7; unclear D gene. This CDR3 spans 13 amino acids. The germline V and J ends were trimmed by 2 bases and 5 bases, with 10 bases remaining between them. Germline lookup yields CDR1 MNHEY and CDR2 SMNVEV (reference sequence). This chain's CDR3 is CASSLKVHDEQYF. Here the CDR3 DNA reads TGTGCCAGCAGTTTAAAGGTACACGACGAGCAGTACTTC.

The chain is built from TRBV18 and TRBJ1-5, with D unclear. Looked up from germline, CDR1 is KGHSH and CDR2 is LQKENI. The CDR3 runs 14 residues. Trimming removed 0 bases at V and 7 bases at J, with 10 bases between. The DNA for the CDR3 is TGTGCCAGCTCACCACCGGGTGGCGGCCAGCCCCAGCATTTT. It yields the protein CASSPPGGGQPQHF.

The chain has TRBV27 and TRBJ1-1; D ambiguous. Trimming shortened V by 6 bases and J by 6 bases, and 11 bases separated the two germline ends. CDR1 is MNHEY and CDR2 is SMNVEV in the germline V gene (reference sequence). CDR3 length: 12 residues. CDR3 sequence (DNA): TGTGCCAGCAGCCATGGCGGGCCTGAAGCTTTCTTT. Translation gives CASSHGGPEAFF.

This clone was counted a few times. The chain combines TRBV7-2 with TRBJ1-2, with unresolved D. CDR1 is SGHTA, CDR2 FQGNSA, per germline. V gave up 1 base and J gave up 5 bases, with 11 bases separating them. This CDR3 is 14 amino acids long. This chain's CDR3 is CASSLEGRHYGYTF. The CDR3 DNA reads TGTGCCAGCAGCTTAGAAGGACGGCATTATGGCTACACCTTC.

V and J are TRBV7-6 and TRBJ2-7; the D gene is possibly TRBD2 (5 bases). V dropped 1 base and J dropped 0 bases, with 10 bases sitting between them. The CDR3 has 15 amino acids. The germline CDR1 and CDR2 sequences are SGHVS and FNYEAQ. This CDR3 reads CASSLGAGLSYEQYF. The CDR3 DNA follows: TGTGCCAGCAGCTTAGGTGCAGGACTCTCCTACGAGCAGTACTTC.

This clone has only a few counts. V usage is TRBV19 and J usage is TRBJ2-1; the D gene is possibly TRBD1 (5 bases). V gave up 10 bases and J gave up 2 bases, with 15 bases separating them. This CDR3 comprises 14 residues. Germline CDR1 LNHDA, CDR2 SQIVND (reference sequence). The CDR3 DNA reads TGTGCCACCGCCGGTGGGGCAACCTACAATGAGCAGTTCTTC. Its translation is CATAGGATYNEQFF.

The J gene is TRBJ1-2, the V gene TRBV29-1, with 8 positions matching TRBD1. CDR3 length: 13 amino acids. V lost 1 base to trimming and J lost 7 bases; unmatched junction nucleotides: 5. Germline V lookup: CDR1 SQVTM, CDR2 ANQGSEA. CDR3 sequence reads: CSVEGRGRAGYTF. CDR3 DNA sequence: TGCAGCGTTGAAGGCAGGGGGCGCGCTGGCTACACCTTC.